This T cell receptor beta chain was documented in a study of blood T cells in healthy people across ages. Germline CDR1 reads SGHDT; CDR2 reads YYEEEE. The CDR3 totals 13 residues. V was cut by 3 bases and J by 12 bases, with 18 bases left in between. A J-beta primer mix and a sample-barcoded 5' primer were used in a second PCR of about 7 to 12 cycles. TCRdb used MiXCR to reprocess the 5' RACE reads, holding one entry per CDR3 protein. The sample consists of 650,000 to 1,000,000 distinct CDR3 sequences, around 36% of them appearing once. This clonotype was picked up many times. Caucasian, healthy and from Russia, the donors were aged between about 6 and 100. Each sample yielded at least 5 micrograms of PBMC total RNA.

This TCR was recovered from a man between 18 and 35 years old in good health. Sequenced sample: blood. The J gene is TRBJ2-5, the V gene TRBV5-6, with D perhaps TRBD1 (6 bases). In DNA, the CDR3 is TGTGCCAGCAGCTCCAAGAACAGGGCTGTCAAGTACTTC. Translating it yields CASSSKNRAVKYF.